One sample yielded the 17 T cell receptor beta chains listed below, sequenced in a study of OX40 agonist ivuxolimab in advanced cancers. Produced via immunoSEQ multiplex PCR; TCRdb's table is partial and in-frame only. The table includes roughly 100,000 clones, under 90% detected once. The starting material was CD4+ or CD8+ T cells sorted from blood, obtained in a trial of the OX40 agonist ivuxolimab. These receptors were obtained from an adult with an advanced solid tumor such as melanoma, head and neck, liver or kidney cancer.

This chain uses TRBV10-3 with TRBJ2-1; 9 nucleotides match TRBD2. The germline V gene has CDR1 ENHRY and CDR2 SYGVKD. CDR3 size: 16 residues. Trimming removed 5 bases from V and 7 bases from J; junction bases left unmatched: 12. CDR3 loop: CAISSGGTTLSNEQFF. CDR3 nucleotides: TGTGCCATCAGTAGCGGGGGGACCACACTCTCTAATGAGCAGTTCTTC.

This chain joins TRBV4-2 and TRBJ2-5; TRBD1 aligns across 12 bases. The CDR3 covers 19 residues. The V and J ends lost 4 bases and 4 bases, in that order; junction bases with no gene match: 16. The germline CDR1 and CDR2 sequences are LGHNA and YNFKEQ. CDR3 sequence reads: CASSRPLPGQGAVRETQYF. CDR3 nucleotide sequence: TGTGCCAGCAGCCGCCCCCTTCCGGGACAGGGGGCGGTGAGAGAGACCCAGTACTTC.

For the CDR3, the DNA is TGTGCCAGCAGCCCCTGGACTAGCGGGCATAGCACAGATACGCAGTATTTT. Translation: CASSPWTSGHSTDTQYF. The rearrangement uses TRBV7-9 and TRBJ2-3, with 11 bases lining up with TRBD2. Trimming removed 5 bases from V and 0 bases from J; junction bases left unmatched: 7. CDR3 length equals 17 residues. Germline CDR1 SEHNR, CDR2 FQNEAQ (reference sequence). Looking up the rest from reference TRBV7-9 and TRBJ2-3 gives the full variable domain: DTGVSQNPRHKITKRGQNVTFRCDPISEHNRLYWYRQTLGQGPEFLTYFQNEAQLEKSRLLSDRFSAERPKGSFSTLEIQRTEQGDSAMYLCASSPWTSGHSTDTQYFGPGTRLTVL.

This chain connects TRBV7-3 to TRBJ1-2; tentatively, D is TRBD1 (5 bases). The CDR3 totals 14 residues. Looked up from germline, CDR1 is SGHTA and CDR2 is FQGTGA. The V and J ends lost 5 bases and 3 bases respectively, with 13 bases between them. The CDR3 sequence is CASSDQGGDYGYTF. DNA of the CDR3: TGTGCCAGCAGCGATCAGGGTGGAGACTATGGCTACACCTTC.

The gene calls are TRBV14 and TRBJ1-1; D is possibly TRBD1 (5 bases). With 7 bases removed from V and 2 bases from J, the gap between germline ends came to 14 bases. This CDR3 has 14 residues. Germline V gene sequence: CDR1 SGHDN, CDR2 FVKESK. CDR3 residues: CASTLRGPNTEAFF. The CDR3 coding sequence is TGTGCCAGCACTTTGAGGGGCCCCAACACTGAAGCTTTCTTT.

V usage is TRBV7-9 and J usage is TRBJ2-3; 14 bases align to TRBD2. CDR1 and CDR2 (germline): SEHNR, FQNEAQ (reference sequence). The CDR3 is made up of 17 amino acids. Unmatched junction bases numbered 5, after V lost 5 bases and J lost 1 base. The CDR3 loop reads CASSRLAGGQGTDTQYF. The CDR3 DNA reads as TGTGCCAGCAGCCGACTAGCGGGGGGGCAAGGCACAGATACGCAGTATTTT.

This sequence joins TRBV27 and TRBJ1-1; D is unresolved. Trimming took 10 bases from V and 0 from J, leaving 18 bases between them. The CDR3 length is 15 residues. In germline, CDR1 is MNHEY, CDR2 SMNVEV (reference sequence). CDR3 nucleotide sequence: TGTGCCACCAAAACCAGGACCCTCATGAACACTGAAGCTTTCTTT. Translation: CATKTRTLMNTEAFF.

The CDR3 DNA follows: TGTGCCAGCAGCCCCGGGACAGGGTTCAATGAGCAGTTCTTC. This translates into CASSPGTGFNEQFF. The chain carries TRBV5-4 and TRBJ2-1; 9 nucleotides agree with TRBD1. Germline V gene sequence: CDR1 SGHNT, CDR2 YYREEE (reference sequence). With 4 bases clipped from V and 6 bases from J, the junction kept 5 bases outside the gene matches. The CDR3 contains 14 residues.

The chain joins TRBV2 to TRBJ2-7, with a weak D call TRBD1 (6 bases). The V end lost 4 bases, the J end lost 6 bases, and 13 bases lay between the germline ends. Germline CDR1 is SNHLY and CDR2 is FYNNEI. The CDR3 consists of 13 residues. The CDR3 here is CASSVQGYGEQYV. CDR3 bases: TGTGCCAGCAGTGTACAGGGATATGGCGAGCAGTACGTC.

J is TRBJ2-5 and V is TRBV9, with D perhaps matching TRBD1 or TRBD2 (5 bases each). The CDR3 covers 14 residues. V was trimmed by 4 bases and J by 1 base, leaving 11 bases between them. Germline V gene sequence: CDR1 SGDLS, CDR2 YYNGEE. CDR3 bases: TGTGCCAGCAGCCCGACGGGGCTCCAAGAGACCCAGTACTTC. Translated: CASSPTGLQETQYF. Drawing the rest from reference TRBV9 and TRBJ2-5, the complete variable domain is DSGVTQTPKHLITATGQRVTLRCSPRSGDLSVYWYQQSLDQGLQFLIQYYNGEERAKGNILERFSAQQFPDLHSELNLSSLELGDSALYFCASSPTGLQETQYFGPGTRLLVL.

The chain joins TRBV4-3 to TRBJ2-5; the match to TRBD2 covers 15 bases. Losses at the gene ends were 1 base for V and 2 bases for J; bases not matched to a gene: 5. The CDR3 runs 18 residues. The germline V gene encodes CDR1 LGHNA and CDR2 YSLEER. In DNA form, the CDR3 reads TGCGCCAGCAGCCAAGCCTGGACTAGCGGGGGGGGACAAGAGACCCAGTACTTC. Amino acids: CASSQAWTSGGGQETQYF.

The V call is TRBV7-2, the J call TRBJ2-7; D is undetermined. Deletions cut 5 bases from V and 0 bases from J, with 2 bases between. In germline, CDR1 is SGHTA, CDR2 FQGNSA. The CDR3 has 11 residues. For the CDR3, the DNA is TGTGCCAGCAGCATCTCCTACGAGCAGTACTTC. It yields the protein CASSISYEQYF.

This chain links TRBV21-1 with TRBJ1-5; TRBD1, as called in the table, went unchecked against the DNA. TRBV21-1 is annotated as a pseudogene. There are 19 residues in the CDR3. In DNA, the CDR3 is TGTGCCAGCACCAAAAGCGCGGGCGAGACAGGGGTCAGCAATCAGCCCCAGCATTTT. It encodes CASTKSAGETGVSNQPQHF.

The chain is built from TRBV19 and TRBJ1-5; 9 bases align to TRBD1. Germline V gives CDR1 LNHDA, CDR2 SQIVND (reference sequence). V lost 9 bases and J lost 4; bases outside the gene matches: 7. The CDR3 covers 14 residues. As DNA, the CDR3 is TGTGCCAGCCACCCAGGACAGGGGAATCAGCCCCAGCATTTT. Its translation is CASHPGQGNQPQHF.

The chain carries TRBV27 and TRBJ1-1; D might be TRBD1 (5 bases). Trimming shortened V by 4 bases and J by 11 bases, and 17 bases separated the two germline ends. Germline V lookup: CDR1 MNHEY, CDR2 SMNVEV (reference sequence). The CDR3 sequence is 13 residues long. CDR3 nucleotides: TGTGCCAGCAGTTCTCGTTTGGCAGGGCGGGCTTTCTTT. It specifies CASSSRLAGRAFF.

This chain connects TRBV18 to TRBJ2-1, with a possible D match to TRBD1 (5 bases). CDR1 is KGHSH, CDR2 LQKENI, per germline. The germline V and J ends were trimmed by 3 bases and 4 bases, with 10 bases remaining between them. The CDR3 is made up of 14 amino acids. The CDR3 nucleotides read TGTGCCAGCTCACCCCCTACAGGTTACAATGAGCAGTTCTTC. It encodes CASSPPTGYNEQFF.

The chain uses TRBV5-4 and TRBJ1-3; D is uncertain. Germline assignment: CDR1 SGHNT and CDR2 YYREEE (reference sequence). The CDR3 has 17 residues. The V and J ends lost 0 bases and 0 bases respectively, with 13 bases between them. The CDR3 loop is CASSLGKDVYSGNTIYF. DNA for the CDR3: TGTGCCAGCAGCTTGGGGAAGGACGTCTACTCTGGAAACACCATATATTTT.